Listed below are T cell receptor beta chains from one sample, sequenced in a study of blood T cell repertoires in COVID-19. The method was immunoSEQ multiplex PCR; TCRdb's version includes in-frame clones alone and lacks a portion of them. This table holds 200,000 to 300,000 clones, approximately 85% found once. The sequenced sample consisted of PBMCs or T cells enriched from blood (not recorded which). Every receptor here comes from a woman aged 45-59 years with acute COVID-19. Each CDR3 is given with its conserved first and last residue. A D gene is named only where the DNA matches it firmly. Rows give clone size only sometimes, using once, few, many, or a class for an expanded clone.

>TRBV5-1|TRBD2|TRBJ2-2|-
TGCGCCAGCAGCCGGCTGACTAGCGGGGGGCCCGGGGAGCTGTTTTTT
CASSRLTSGGPGELFF
>TRBV12-5|TRBD2|TRBJ2-1|-
TGTGCTAGTGGTTCGCGGGGGGGCCTGGGGAGTGAGCAGTTCTTC
CASGSRGGLGSEQFF
>TRBV10-2|TRBD1|TRBJ1-1|-
TGCGCCAGAAACAGGGGGTCCCTTGGAGCTTTCTTT
CARNRGSLGAFF
>TRBV5-1|-|TRBJ2-1|-
TGCGCCAGCTCCATCGGACGCGGGGGCCAATACAATGAGCAGTTCTTC
CASSIGRGGQYNEQFF
>TRBV5-1|-|TRBJ1-3|-
TGCGCCAGCAGCTTGGGGCAGGCCGGTGGAAACACCATATATTTT
CASSLGQAGGNTIYF
>TRBV7-2|-|TRBJ1-5|few
TGTGCCAGCAGCCCTCGGACAGGCAATCAGCCCCAGCATTTT
CASSPRTGNQPQHF
>TRBV13|TRBD1|TRBJ2-5|-
TGTGCCAGCAGCAAGGACAGGGGGGAGACCCAGTACTTC
CASSKDRGETQYF
>TRBV19|TRBD2|TRBJ2-7|once
TGTGCCAGTAGTACTAGCGGGGGGGCCCGCGAGCAGTACTTC
CASSTSGGAREQYF
>TRBV5-4|TRBD1|TRBJ2-2|-
TGTGCCAGCAGCTTGCCAGGGGGCCGAGGCACCGGGGAGCTGTTTTTT
CASSLPGGRGTGELFF
>TRBV7-2|TRBD1|TRBJ1-6|-
TGTGCCAGCAGCTCCGGGACAGGGGACTCACCCCTCCACTTT
CASSSGTGDSPLHF
>TRBV5-1|TRBD1|TRBJ1-1|-
TGCGCCAGCAGCAAGGGACAGGAGGCTGAAGCTTTCTTT
CASSKGQEAEAFF
>TRBV19|-|TRBJ2-7|-
TGTGCCAGTAGTATAGGAGGAGGCTACGAGCAGTACTTC
CASSIGGGYEQYF
>TRBV30|TRBD2|TRBJ2-2|-
TGTGCCTGGACCCCACTTAGCGGGACCGGGGAGCTGTTTTTT
CAWTPLSGTGELFF
>TRBV6-5|-|TRBJ1-4|-
TGTGCCAGCAGTTATTCAGGGGCTGGAGAAAAACTGTTTTTT
CASSYSGAGEKLFF
>TRBV11-2|-|TRBJ1-2|-
TGTGCCAGCAGCCCGGGAAGGACGTCCGGCTACACCTTC
CASSPGRTSGYTF
>TRBV11-2|-|TRBJ2-1|-
TGTGCCAGCAGCTTACCGGTAGACAATGAGCAGTTCTTC
CASSLPVDNEQFF
>TRBV20-1|-|TRBJ1-1|-
TGCAGTGCTAGAGATCAGGGCGTCTCTTTT
CSARDQGVSF
>TRBV19|-|TRBJ1-2|few
TGTGCCAGTAAGGACAGCTACGATGGCTACACCTTC
CASKDSYDGYTF
>TRBV19|-|TRBJ2-7|-
TGTGCCAGTAGGGGAACAGGTTTATCTTCCTACGAGCAGTACTTC
CASRGTGLSSYEQYF
>TRBV7-2|-|TRBJ1-1|few
TGTGCCAGCAGCCCAAGAATCGTCGGGAACACTGAAGCTTTCTTT
CASSPRIVGNTEAFF
>TRBV7-2|TRBD1|TRBJ1-1|-
TGTGCCAGCAGCCACAGGGGAAAGAACACTGAAGCTTTCTTT
CASSHRGKNTEAFF
>TRBV5-5|TRBD2|TRBJ2-5|-
TGTGCCAGCAGCTTGGACGGACTAGCGGGGGGCGGAGAGACCCAGTACTTC
CASSLDGLAGGGETQYF
>TRBV29-1|TRBD1|TRBJ1-6|-
TGCAGCGTCGCGACAGGGGTAGGGAATTCACCCCTCCACTTT
CSVATGVGNSPLHF
>TRBV6-5|TRBD2|TRBJ2-1|-
TGTGCCAGCACAGGGCGGGAGTCCTACAATGAGCAGTTCTTC
CASTGRESYNEQFF
>TRBV3-1/TRBV3-2|-|TRBJ2-1|-
TGTGCCAGCAGCCAAGATGTGAGGGAGCAGTTCTTC
CASSQDVREQFF
>TRBV25-1|TRBD1|TRBJ1-3|-
TGTGCCAGCAGTGGGGCGACAGGGGATCCTGGAAACACCATATATTTT
CASSGATGDPGNTIYF
>TRBV5-1|TRBD1|TRBJ1-6|-
TGCGCCAGCGGACCGACAGGGGAGAGGGGTTCACCCCTCCACTTT
CASGPTGERGSPLHF
>TRBV2|-|TRBJ1-2|-
TGTGCCAGCAGTGAAGCGCTTAGGGGTGGCTACACCTTC
CASSEALRGGYTF
>TRBV4-3|-|TRBJ1-2|-
TGCGCCAGCAGCCAAGAAAGTGGACAGTGGTACTATGGCTACACCTTC
CASSQESGQWYYGYTF
>TRBV9|TRBD2|TRBJ2-2|-
TGTGCCAGCAGCGTAGGAGCGGGGGGGCCCGGGGAGCTGTTTTTT
CASSVGAGGPGELFF
>TRBV4-1|-|TRBJ1-1|once
TGCGCCAGCAGCCAACCCCCTCTCGGGGGAGGTAACACTGAAGCTTTCTTT
CASSQPPLGGGNTEAFF
>TRBV10-3|-|TRBJ1-5|-
TGTGCCATCAGTGAGCTGCTAGTTGATAGCAATCAGCCCCAGCATTTT
CAISELLVDSNQPQHF
>TRBV29-1|-|TRBJ1-1|-
TGCAGCGTTGACTCGGGGATCACTGAAGCTTTCTTT
CSVDSGITEAFF
>TRBV5-1|-|TRBJ1-2|-
TGCGCCAGCAGCTTGGATCAGGGGATAAATGGCTACACCTTC
CASSLDQGINGYTF
>TRBV7-3|TRBD2|TRBJ2-3|-
TGTGCCAGCAGCCTCAGGACTAGCGGGGAGGCAGATACGCAGTATTTT
CASSLRTSGEADTQYF
>TRBV24-1|TRBD1|TRBJ2-3|-
TGTGCCACCAGTGACCGGGGGGGACAGGGGGGGAGAGATACGCAGTATTTT
CATSDRGGQGGRDTQYF
>TRBV2|-|TRBJ1-5|-
TGTGCCAGCAGTGACCCCAGGGGCAATCAGCCCCAGCATTTT
CASSDPRGNQPQHF
>TRBV5-4|TRBD2|TRBJ2-2|-
TGTGCCAGCAGCCCCGGTGGACTAGCCGGCAACACCGGGGAGCTGTTTTTT
CASSPGGLAGNTGELFF
>TRBV19|TRBD1|TRBJ1-5|-
TGTGCCAGTAGTACCCCCAGACAGGGGGAGAAGAGCAATCAGCCCCAGCATTTT
CASSTPRQGEKSNQPQHF
>TRBV18|TRBD1|TRBJ1-1|-
TGTGCCAGCTCACTAGATTCATTAGGGGGCGCCTCCTTTAAAACTGAAGCTTTCTTT
CASSLDSLGGASFKTEAFF
>TRBV5-1|TRBD1|TRBJ2-7|-
TGCGCCAGCAGCCTTGACAGGGAGAGGGACGAGCAGTACTTC
CASSLDRERDEQYF
>TRBV2|-|TRBJ1-1|-
TGTGCCAGCAGTGAAGTACGGACAGACAACACTGAAGCTTTCTTT
CASSEVRTDNTEAFF
>TRBV30|TRBD1|TRBJ1-1|-
TGTGCCTGGAGCCCCGGACAGGGGAAGAACACTGAAGCTTTCTTT
CAWSPGQGKNTEAFF
>TRBV11-2|TRBD2|TRBJ2-3|-
TGTGCCAGCAGACAAGCGGGGGGAGCAGATACGCAGTATTTT
CASRQAGGADTQYF
>TRBV7-8|-|TRBJ1-3|-
TGTGCCAGCAGCCCGATAGGGTCCAGGGTATCTGGAAACACCATATATTTT
CASSPIGSRVSGNTIYF
>TRBV7-9|TRBD1|TRBJ1-2|-
TGTGCCAGCAGAAAAGGACAGGGAATCTATGGCTACACCTTC
CASRKGQGIYGYTF
>TRBV10-3|-|TRBJ1-3|-
TGTGCCACCACGGGTTCTGGAAACACCATATATTTT
CATTGSGNTIYF
>TRBV6-5|TRBD1|TRBJ1-5|-
TGTGCCAGCAGGGTGGGGACAGATCACAATCAGCCCCAGCATTTT
CASRVGTDHNQPQHF
>TRBV4-3|-|TRBJ1-2|once
TGCGCCAGCAGCCGCGGACTAGCAGGAAACTATGGCTACACCTTC
CASSRGLAGNYGYTF
>TRBV10-2|-|TRBJ1-1|-
TGCGCCAGCGGAGAGGACTGGTCCACTGAAGCTTTCTTT
CASGEDWSTEAFF
>TRBV14|-|TRBJ1-4|-
TGTGCCAGCAGCCAAGCTAGGCGACAGCTTAATGAAAAACTGTTTTTT
CASSQARRQLNEKLFF
>TRBV10-2|TRBD1|TRBJ1-2|-
TGCGCCAGCAGACAGGGGACCCATGGCTACACCTTC
CASRQGTHGYTF
>TRBV6-5|TRBD1|TRBJ1-6|few
TGTGCCAGCAGTCGACAGGGCGGTAATTCACCCCTCCACTTT
CASSRQGGNSPLHF
>TRBV5-1|TRBD1|TRBJ1-6|-
TGCGCCAGCAGCCGGAGAGACACAGGGGTTTCGGGGGCACCCCTCCACTTT
CASSRRDTGVSGAPLHF
>TRBV30|TRBD1|TRBJ1-6|-
TGTGCCTGGAGTCCGTCCTACAGGGGGTTTGATTCACCCCTCCACTTT
CAWSPSYRGFDSPLHF
>TRBV11-2|-|TRBJ1-6|-
TGTGCCAGCAGCTCAGCAGGGGCAGGGGATAATTCACCCCTCCACTTT
CASSSAGAGDNSPLHF
>TRBV18|TRBD1|TRBJ1-6|-
TGTGCCAGCTCACGCAACCGGGACAGAAATTCACCCCTCCACTTT
CASSRNRDRNSPLHF
>TRBV5-1|-|TRBJ1-6|-
TGCGCCAGCGCCCCCGCCGACTCCTCGGTCTATAATTCACCCCTCCACTTT
CASAPADSSVYNSPLHF
>TRBV19|TRBD1|TRBJ1-5|-
TGTGCCAGTAGTCAGGGGGCGGTCAGCAATCAGCCCCAGCATTTT
CASSQGAVSNQPQHF
>TRBV6-2/TRBV6-3|-|TRBJ2-5|-
TGTGCCAGCAGTTACTCGAGGGAGACCCAGTACTTC
CASSYSRETQYF